The 15 T cell receptor beta chains given below trace back to one sample, sequenced in a study of beta chain features in type 1 diabetes. Whole-study results and caveats: Shortening of TCRB CDR3s, moderate but significant, appeared in all four CD4+ subsets of Type 1 diabetes patients.

Every bit of the isolated RNA underwent reverse transcription, so sequencing read expressed TCRB transcripts. TCRdb's table, derived via immunoSEQ multiplex PCR, lists solely in-frame clones and lacks some. The sample records fewer than 450,000 clones, about 14% being singletons. Their antigens are not known. Sequencing was carried out using naive CD4+ T cells from blood. These receptors were obtained from a woman aged 18-29 years with type 1 diabetes.

The chain employs TRBV7-2 and TRBJ2-7, with TRBD1 as a possible D gene (6 bases). CDR1 and CDR2 (germline): SGHTA, FQGNSA. The CDR3 loop spans 14 amino acids. V lost 5 bases and J lost 5, with 16 bases in between. The CDR3 nucleotides are TGTGCCAGCAGCATCGACAGGAATCTCAACGAGCAGTACGTC. This codes for CASSIDRNLNEQYV.

The chain links TRBV7-9 to TRBJ2-1; 10 positions match TRBD2. The germline V gene has CDR1 SEHNR and CDR2 FQNEAQ (reference sequence). The V gene end was trimmed by 0 bases and the J gene end by 12 bases; junction bases not matched to a gene: 14. The CDR3 has 17 amino acids. The CDR3 DNA is TGTGCCAGCAGCTTAGCGCTGGGGGTTGCTAGCGGGAGCAGGCAGTTCTTC. It codes for CASSLALGVASGSRQFF.

The chain employs TRBV9 and TRBJ1-1, with unresolved D. The germline V gene encodes CDR1 SGDLS and CDR2 YYNGEE. V lost 4 bases to trimming and J lost 0 bases, with 10 bases between them. This CDR3 spans 14 amino acids. Here the CDR3 DNA reads TGTGCCAGCAGCAAAACTTCCATGAACACTGAAGCTTTCTTT. Translation: CASSKTSMNTEAFF. Combining the CDR3 with reference TRBV9 and TRBJ1-1 gives the whole variable domain DSGVTQTPKHLITATGQRVTLRCSPRSGDLSVYWYQQSLDQGLQFLIQYYNGEERAKGNILERFSAQQFPDLHSELNLSSLELGDSALYFCASSKTSMNTEAFFGQGTRLTVV.

This rearrangement joins TRBV5-1 to TRBJ2-3; 12 nucleotides agree with TRBD2. V lost 4 bases to trimming and J lost 5 bases; unmatched junction nucleotides: 11. Germline CDR1 is SGHRS and CDR2 is YFSETQ. CDR3 size: 17 residues. The CDR3 nucleotides are TGCGCCAGCAGCCTTACGACTAGCGGGAGTGTGGGAGATACGCAGTATTTT. Translating gives CASSLTTSGSVGDTQYF.

The chain recombines TRBV11-2 with TRBJ2-7; TRBD2 aligns across 12 bases. This CDR3 is built from 14 residues. J was trimmed by 6 bases and V by 4 bases; bases with no gene match: 4. CDR1 and CDR2 (germline): SGHAT, FQNNGV. The CDR3 spells CASSSSGRVGEQYV. The CDR3, as DNA: TGTGCCAGCAGCTCTAGCGGGAGGGTCGGCGAGCAGTACGTC.

Only a few counts were recorded for this clone. The gene calls are TRBV19 and TRBJ2-3; tentative D call: TRBD2 (7 bases). Trimming pared 3 bases from V and 2 bases from J, leaving 21 bases between. The germline V gene encodes CDR1 LNHDA and CDR2 SQIVND (reference sequence). This CDR3 spans 18 amino acids. In DNA, the CDR3 is TGTGCCAGTAGTATGTGGGCGCGGGGGCGAGGAGTCACAGATACGCAGTATTTT. Its protein is CASSMWARGRGVTDTQYF.

This clone showed up just a few times. The chain recombines TRBV4-1 with TRBJ2-1; D is perhaps TRBD1 (6 bases). The length of the CDR3 is 14 residues. V was trimmed by 0 bases and J by 10 bases, leaving 13 bases between them. Per the germline V gene, CDR1 is MGHRA and CDR2 is YSYEKL. The CDR3 DNA is TGCGCCAGCAGCCAAGAAAGAGGGGGATTGGAGCAGTTCTTC. Translation: CASSQERGGLEQFF.

The chain joins TRBV7-2 to TRBJ2-1; the D gene is possibly TRBD2 (7 bases). The CDR3 length is 12 residues. Germline CDR1 reads SGHTA; CDR2 reads FQGNSA. V lost 1 base to trimming and J lost 13 bases, with 11 bases between them. For the CDR3, the DNA is TGTGCCAGCAGCTTAGGGGGGGGGCTACAGTTCTTC. It translates to CASSLGGGLQFF. The full variable domain, completed using reference TRBV7-2 and TRBJ2-1, is GAGVSQSPSNKVTEKGKDVELRCDPISGHTALYWYRQSLGQGLEFLIYFQGNSAPDKSGLPSDRFSAERTGGSVSTLTIQRTQQEDSAVYLCASSLGGGLQFFGPGTRLTVL.

The chain recombines TRBV18 with TRBJ2-1, with TRBD1 as a possible D gene (6 bases). The CDR3 is 16 residues long. Trimming left V 4 bases short and J 5 bases short, with 18 bases between. Germline V gene sequence: CDR1 KGHSH, CDR2 LQKENI. The CDR3 sequence is CASSLRLQGRNNEQFF. Here the CDR3 DNA reads TGTGCCAGCTCACTACGGCTGCAGGGGCGCAACAATGAGCAGTTCTTC.

The rearrangement uses TRBV9 and TRBJ2-3; TRBD2 agrees at 10 bases. With V trimmed by 5 bases and J by 6 bases, 9 bases remained unmatched. There are 15 residues in the CDR3. Germline V gives CDR1 SGDLS, CDR2 YYNGEE. CDR3 sequence reads: CASSTQTSGRDTQYF. The CDR3 region has the DNA TGTGCCAGCAGTACCCAGACTAGCGGGCGGGATACGCAGTATTTT.

Comment on this clone: A much more abundant neighbour one base away suggests this may be a read error. The DNA of the CDR3 is TGTGCCAGCAGCCATCGACTAGCGGGAGGGTACAATGAGCAGTTCTTC. As protein: CASSHRLAGGYNEQFF. The chain couples TRBV7-3 to TRBJ2-1; the match to TRBD2 covers 14 bases. The length of the CDR3 is 16 residues. The junction had 4 bases not matched to a gene; V was cut back by 5 bases and J by 4 bases. The germline V gene has CDR1 SGHTA and CDR2 FQGTGA.

The rearrangement joins TRBV5-1 to TRBJ1-1; weak D call: TRBD1 (5 bases). The CDR3 is made up of 15 amino acids. In germline, CDR1 is SGHRS, CDR2 YFSETQ. V lost 0 bases to trimming and J lost 4 bases, with 13 bases between them. The CDR3 nucleotides are TGCGCCAGCAGCTTGGAACGGAGGGGTGGCACTGAAGCTTTCTTT. It yields the protein CASSLERRGGTEAFF.

This rearrangement joins TRBV9 to TRBJ2-3, with 7 positions matching TRBD2. Germline V gene data show CDR1 as SGDLS and CDR2 as YYNGEE. Trimming cost V 0 bases and J 1 base; bases outside gene matches: 11. This CDR3 is built from 18 residues. The CDR3 coding sequence is TGTGCCAGCAGCGTAGCTCCTAGCGGCATCTCTGGCACAGATACGCAGTATTTT. This encodes CASSVAPSGISGTDTQYF. The whole variable domain, filled in from reference TRBV9 and TRBJ2-3, reads DSGVTQTPKHLITATGQRVTLRCSPRSGDLSVYWYQQSLDQGLQFLIQYYNGEERAKGNILERFSAQQFPDLHSELNLSSLELGDSALYFCASSVAPSGISGTDTQYFGPGTRLTVL.

The rearrangement joins TRBV4-1 to TRBJ2-2; possibly TRBD2 for D (6 bases). CDR1 and CDR2 (germline): MGHRA, YSYEKL. The V end was cut by 0 bases, the J end by 4 bases, with 6 bases between. The CDR3 sequence is 14 residues long. The CDR3 reads CASSQEGGTGELFF. For the CDR3, the DNA is TGCGCCAGCAGCCAAGAGGGAGGCACCGGGGAGCTGTTTTTT.

The rearrangement uses TRBV25-1 and TRBJ1-1; 10 positions agree with TRBD1. Germline values: CDR1 MGHDK, CDR2 SYGVNS. The CDR3 has 16 residues. Unmatched junction bases numbered 7, after V lost 1 base and J lost 5 bases. CDR3 loop: CASSEWGGTGATEAFF. The CDR3 bases are TGTGCCAGCAGTGAATGGGGGGGGACAGGGGCAACTGAAGCTTTCTTT.